The 23 T cell receptor beta chains presented below share a single source sample, sequenced in a study of T cells after yellow fever vaccination. One entry per CDR3 protein, called by TCRdb with MiXCR from the 5' RACE reads. This table has some 320,000 distinct CDR3 sequences, 4.1% appearing once. Sample: PBMCs, taken 5 days after the yellow fever booster vaccination. These receptors all come from a man aged 18-30 years who received the YFV17D yellow fever vaccine.

This clonotype was detected a few times. The chain uses TRBV29-1 and TRBJ2-1; 7 bases fit TRBD2. The CDR3 length is 13 residues. Germline lookup yields CDR1 SQVTM and CDR2 ANQGSEA. CDR3 nucleotides: TGCAGTAGCTGGGGAGGGGTAGGCAATGAGCAGTTCTTC. It translates to CSSWGGVGNEQFF.

This clonotype was seen only a few times. This rearrangement joins TRBV5-6 to TRBJ2-2; TRBD1 aligns across 8 bases. Germline assignment: CDR1 SGHDT and CDR2 YYEEEE. With V trimmed by 0 bases and J by 3 bases, 1 base remained unmatched. The CDR3 has 15 residues. The CDR3 sequence: CASSLATGDTGELFF. DNA for the CDR3: TGTGCCAGCAGCTTGGCGACAGGGGACACCGGGGAGCTGTTTTTT.

This clonotype was seen more than once but under ten times. V and J are TRBV12-3 or TRBV12-4 and TRBJ1-1; 8 bases fit TRBD1. With 3 bases clipped from V and 11 bases from J, the junction kept 8 bases outside the gene matches. The CDR3 has 13 amino acids. The CDR3 sequence is CASSLDRVVLAFF. Written as DNA, the CDR3 is TGTGCCAGCAGTTTGGACAGGGTGGTTCTGGCTTTCTTT.

V is TRBV5-1 and J is TRBJ2-5; D is undetermined. This CDR3 contains 13 residues. Trimming stripped 3 bases from V and 5 bases from J, with 11 bases between. CDR1 SGHRS and CDR2 YFSETQ come from the germline V gene. The CDR3 region has the DNA TGCGCCAGCAGCTCAAGGGCTCTGGAGACCCAGTACTTC. Protein product: CASSSRALETQYF.

This clonotype turned up a few times. The chain uses TRBV7-8 and TRBJ2-3, with D hard to call. The V gene lost 5 bases and the J gene lost 2 bases, with 17 bases spanning the gap. This CDR3 region has 16 residues. Germline loops: CDR1 SGHVS, CDR2 FQNEAQ. For the CDR3, the DNA is TGTGCCAGCAGCCCTCCGCGGCTATGGTTCACAGATACGCAGTATTTT. Its translation is CASSPPRLWFTDTQYF.

This clonotype was counted many times. The J gene is TRBJ2-7, the V gene TRBV7-9; a weak D match, TRBD1 (7 bases). From germline, CDR1 is SEHNR and CDR2 FQNEAQ (reference sequence). The CDR3 runs 15 residues. The V gene lost 5 bases and the J gene lost 5 bases, with 19 bases spanning the gap. The CDR3 DNA is TGTGCCAGCAGCCAGGGGGGCAGGATGGGCCACGAGCAGTACTTC. It specifies CASSQGGRMGHEQYF.

This clonotype was found many times. The chain has TRBV20-1 and TRBJ1-3, with TRBD1 as a possible D gene (5 bases). Per germline, CDR1 DFQATT and CDR2 SNEGSKA (reference sequence). The CDR3 extends over 13 amino acids. The V and J ends lost 6 bases and 4 bases respectively, with 13 bases between them. The CDR3 bases are TGCAGTGCCTCAGACAGCGCAGGAAACACCATATATTTT. It yields the protein CSASDSAGNTIYF.

V and J are TRBV4-1 and TRBJ1-6, with 7 positions matching TRBD1. The CDR3 totals 14 residues. V dropped 4 bases and J dropped 7; count of bases not matched to a gene: 4. CDR1 is MGHRA and CDR2 is YSYEKL in the germline V gene. CDR3 amino acids: CASSPRDRNSPLHF. The DNA for the CDR3 is TGCGCCAGCAGCCCCCGGGACAGAAATTCACCCCTCCACTTT.

There are a few counts of this clonotype. The V gene is TRBV24-1, the J gene TRBJ1-1; TRBD1 might be the D (6 bases). CDR1 and CDR2 from the germline V gene are KGHDR and SFDVKD. Trimming left V 3 bases short and J 7 bases short, with 14 bases between. This CDR3 region has 14 residues. CDR3 DNA sequence: TGTGCCACCAGTGATGCCGGGGGCCCAGGTGAAGCTTTCTTT. It yields the protein CATSDAGGPGEAFF.

This clonotype was seen ten or more times. The CDR3 DNA sequence: TGTGCCAGCAGCCCCTTTGGGGACGAGCAGTACTTC. Residues: CASSPFGDEQYF. The gene calls are TRBV7-2 and TRBJ2-7; D unresolved. From germline, CDR1 is SGHTA and CDR2 FQGNSA. CDR3 length: 12 residues. The V end was cut by 5 bases, the J end by 5 bases, with 10 bases between.

The chain has TRBV29-1 and TRBJ1-1; 8 nucleotides line up with TRBD1. The CDR3 covers 13 residues. CDR1 SQVTM and CDR2 ANQGSEA come from the germline V gene. Trimming took 7 bases from V and 1 from J; bases not matched to a gene: 5. This CDR3 is CSGRQGPNTEAFF. Here the CDR3 DNA reads TGCAGCGGAAGACAGGGGCCGAACACTGAAGCTTTCTTT.

The gene calls are TRBV11-2 and TRBJ2-1; 10 positions agree with TRBD2. The CDR3 has 15 residues. The trim removed 6 bases at V and 4 bases at J, leaving 6 bases unmatched. Germline lookup yields CDR1 SGHAT and CDR2 FQNNGV. CDR3 region: CASRPSGGLYNEQFF. Written as DNA, the CDR3 is TGTGCCAGCAGGCCTAGCGGGGGTCTGTACAATGAGCAGTTCTTC.

This clonotype was observed a handful of times. The chain uses TRBV5-1 and TRBJ1-3, with D unclear. Germline V gene sequence: CDR1 SGHRS, CDR2 YFSETQ. Deletions cut 0 bases from V and 0 bases from J, with 7 bases between. The CDR3 spans 15 residues. The CDR3 bases are TGCGCCAGCAGCTTGGGGGTTGGCTCTGGAAACACCATATATTTT. Translation: CASSLGVGSGNTIYF. Looking up the rest from reference TRBV5-1 and TRBJ1-3 gives the full variable domain: KAGVTQTPRYLIKTRGQQVTLSCSPISGHRSVSWYQQTPGQGLQFLFEYFSETQRNKGNFPGRFSGRQFSNSRSEMNVSTLELGDSALYLCASSLGVGSGNTIYFGEGSWLTVV.

There are many counts of this clonotype. The rearrangement uses TRBV20-1 and TRBJ1-4; 9 bases map to TRBD1. The V gene's germline CDR1 is DFQATT and CDR2 SNEGSKA (reference sequence). This CDR3 spans 16 amino acids. After removal of 0 bases from V and 6 bases from J, the junction contained 8 bases not matched to a gene. CDR3 residues: CSARERRGQGHEKLFF. The CDR3 DNA is TGCAGTGCTAGAGAACGCCGGGGACAGGGTCATGAAAAACTGTTTTTT.

This clonotype was observed at least ten times. V and J are TRBV19 and TRBJ1-2; no firm D call. The CDR3 spans 13 residues. The germline V gene encodes CDR1 LNHDA and CDR2 SQIVND (reference sequence). V was shortened by 5 bases and J by 5 bases, with 12 bases between the two germline ends. DNA of the CDR3: TGTGCCAGTAGTTACCGGGCCTCATATGGCTACACCTTC. It codes for CASSYRASYGYTF.

This clonotype was found a few times. The chain links TRBV15 to TRBJ2-3; 12 bases map to TRBD2. CDR3 length equals 16 residues. Germline V CDR1 and CDR2: LNHNV, YYDKDF (reference sequence). Germline trimming cut 5 bases from V and 12 bases from J; bases unmatched to any gene: 15. The CDR3 region has the DNA TGTGCCACCAGCCAAGGACTCCCGACGACTAGCGGGAGACAGTATTTT. The encoded protein is CATSQGLPTTSGRQYF.

J is TRBJ2-3 and V is TRBV12-3 or TRBV12-4; 12 positions agree with TRBD2. J lost 1 base, V lost 4 bases, and 12 bases had no gene match. The CDR3 spans 19 residues. The CDR3 loop is CASSYRLAGAPGGTDTQYF. Here the CDR3 DNA reads TGTGCCAGCAGTTACCGACTAGCGGGGGCCCCAGGTGGCACAGATACGCAGTATTTT.

The CDR3 DNA follows: TGCGCCAGCAGCCAAGATGACTCCAACACCGGGGAGCTGTTTTTT. Amino acid sequence: CASSQDDSNTGELFF. V gene TRBV4-3 combines with J gene TRBJ2-2; D call uncertain. Deletions cut 0 bases from V and 2 bases from J, with 7 bases between. The CDR3 runs 15 residues. Germline loops: CDR1 LGHNA, CDR2 YSLEER.

The J gene is TRBJ2-3, the V gene TRBV20-1, with D perhaps TRBD1 or TRBD2 (6 bases each). CDR1 and CDR2 (germline): DFQATT, SNEGSKA (reference sequence). V was pared by 3 bases and J by 0 bases, with 19 bases between. This CDR3 is 17 amino acids long. The DNA for the CDR3 is TGCAGTGCTAGGGGGGGCGGTGAATTTCTAAGCACAGATACGCAGTATTTT. Its translation: CSARGGGEFLSTDTQYF.

This chain links TRBV12-3 or TRBV12-4 with TRBJ2-2; 12 bases align to TRBD2. The V and J ends lost 5 bases and 7 bases, in that order; junction bases with no gene match: 5. CDR3 length: 15 residues. The CDR3 sequence: CASSVLAGGVGELFF. CDR3 bases: TGTGCCAGCAGTGTCCTAGCGGGGGGGGTCGGGGAGCTGTTTTTT.

This chain links TRBV4-3 with TRBJ2-7; weak D call: TRBD2 (6 bases). Germline lookup yields CDR1 LGHNA and CDR2 YSLEER. The CDR3 contains 16 residues. The V end lost 0 bases, the J end lost 2 bases, and 14 bases lay between the germline ends. CDR3 DNA: TGCGCCAGCAGCCAAGATTGGGCTAGCGTCCCCTACGAGCAGTACTTC. This gives the protein CASSQDWASVPYEQYF.

This clonotype was counted ten times or more. This chain uses TRBV5-6 with TRBJ2-3; TRBD2 agrees at 8 bases. Trimming took 3 bases from V and 5 from J; bases not matched to a gene: 14. Germline V gene data show CDR1 as SGHDT and CDR2 as YYEEEE. The CDR3 extends over 17 amino acids. The CDR3 region has the DNA TGTGCCAGCAGCTCCGGCGCGGGACTAGTTTCTGGAGATACGCAGTATTTT. This sequence encodes CASSSGAGLVSGDTQYF. Complete variable domain (other parts from reference TRBV5-6 and TRBJ2-3): DAGVTQSPTHLIKTRGQQVTLRCSPKSGHDTVSWYQQALGQGPQFIFQYYEEEERQRGNFPDRFSGHQFPNYSSELNVNALLLGDSALYLCASSSGAGLVSGDTQYFGPGTRLTVL.

This clonotype was found a few times. V gene TRBV4-1 combines with J gene TRBJ1-1; D is unclear. This CDR3 spans 14 amino acids. Germline V lookup: CDR1 MGHRA, CDR2 YSYEKL. V was clipped by 3 bases and J by 1 base, with 9 bases between them. CDR3 protein: CASSHHTRNTEAFF. The DNA of the CDR3 is TGCGCCAGCAGCCACCATACGAGGAACACTGAAGCTTTCTTT.